This TCR beta chain comes out of a study of control samples from healthy donors and cancer patients. Clones were sequenced by immunoSEQ multiplex PCR, and TCRdb holds only the in-frame ones, with some missing. The sample includes 150,000 or so clones, more than 85% seen only once; the top ten take more than 2%. Germline CDR1 is MNHEY and CDR2 is SMNVEV (reference sequence). The ends were cut back, 4 bases at V and 0 bases at J, with 4 bases in the middle. The CDR3 covers 13 residues. Sequenced sample: blood. The J gene is TRBJ2-4, the V gene TRBV27, with D uncertain. The sequence was obtained from a man aged 45 to 65 in good health. CDR3 sequence reads: CASSSLAKNIQYF. CDR3 nucleotides: TGTGCCAGCAGTTCCTTAGCCAAAAACATTCAGTACTTC.